This entry lists 9 T cell receptor beta chains sequenced from one sample in a study of vaccination and CD4 T cells after COVID-19. Their recognized antigens are unknown. Specified treatment: approximately 9-day PBMC culture with coronavirus spike peptide pools or control peptides (ViraFEST assay). Harvesting of the unexposed donor's CD4+ T cells predated the COVID-19 pandemic (2011-2018). Oncomine TCR Beta short-read sequencing was applied to DNA from cultured CD4+ T cells. One entry per CDR3 protein, called by TCRdb with MiXCR from the PCR reads. The repertoire includes around 5,200 distinct CDR3 sequences, approximately 39% of them detected once, and around 50% sits in the top ten. The sample consisted of CD4+ T cells from blood, cultured in vitro. The receptors originated from a human donor in good health.

This clonotype was observed once. The chain carries TRBV9 and TRBJ1-2; D gene unclear. This CDR3 is built from 13 residues. CDR1 and CDR2 (germline): SGDLS, YYNGEE. V was pared by 1 base and J by 5 bases, with 9 bases between. The CDR3 sequence is CASSVRADYGYTF. The DNA of the CDR3 is TGTGCCAGCAGCGTAAGGGCCGATTATGGCTACACCTTC.

By its share, this clonotype is large. The V and J genes are TRBV20-1 and TRBJ1-5; 8 bases are a match to TRBD1. The CDR3 length is 15 residues. Germline values: CDR1 DFQATT, CDR2 SNEGSKA (reference sequence). V lost 6 bases to trimming and J lost 2 bases; unmatched junction nucleotides: 9. The CDR3 region is CSAPLGTGGNQPQHF. The CDR3 DNA follows: TGCAGTGCCCCCCTCGGGACAGGAGGCAATCAGCCCCAGCATTTT.

The V gene is TRBV27, the J gene TRBJ1-2, with TRBD1 identical over 8 bases. The CDR3 extends over 13 amino acids. J was trimmed by 2 bases and V by 6 bases; bases with no gene match: 2. Germline CDR1 MNHEY, CDR2 SMNVEV (reference sequence). CDR3: CASSGTGNYGYTF. The CDR3 DNA is TGTGCCAGCAGCGGGACAGGCAACTATGGCTACACCTTC.

This clonotype was counted a few times. The genes are TRBV29-1 and TRBJ1-1; TRBD1 aligns across 8 bases. With 7 bases clipped from V and 3 bases from J, the junction kept 7 bases outside the gene matches. Germline V lookup: CDR1 SQVTM, CDR2 ANQGSEA. The CDR3 runs to 13 residues. The CDR3 nucleotides are TGCAGCGCGGCAGGGGGCTCGGACACTGAAGCTTTCTTT. Protein sequence: CSAAGGSDTEAFF.

This clonotype occurred a few times. This sequence joins TRBV19 and TRBJ1-1, with D tentatively TRBD1 (5 bases). This CDR3 spans 13 amino acids. CDR1 and CDR2 (germline): LNHDA, SQIVND (reference sequence). The V end was cut by 4 bases, the J end by 5 bases, with 11 bases between. CDR3 nucleotides: TGTGCCAGTAGTACCCTGGGGGGGACTGAAGCTTTCTTT. Residues: CASSTLGGTEAFF.

J is TRBJ1-1 and V is TRBV7-9; D is uncertain. V gave up 1 base and J gave up 0 bases, with 9 bases separating them. This CDR3 comprises 15 residues. Germline CDR1 SEHNR, CDR2 FQNEAQ (reference sequence). In nucleotides, the CDR3 is TGTGCCAGCAGCTTAGGAGTAGGCATGAACACTGAAGCTTTCTTT. This encodes CASSLGVGMNTEAFF.

This clonotype was seen more than once but under ten times. The V and J genes are TRBV6-5 and TRBJ1-2; D not resolved. The germline V gene has CDR1 MNHEY and CDR2 SVGAGI. Trimming left V 2 bases short and J 7 bases short, with 11 bases between. The CDR3 runs 13 residues. CDR3 nucleotide sequence: TGTGCCAGCAGTTACCAGCTCGACGGTGGCTACACCTTC. Its translation is CASSYQLDGGYTF.

The chain links TRBV6-5 to TRBJ1-1; D unclear. Germline V gene data show CDR1 as MNHEY and CDR2 as SVGAGI. The V end was cut by 3 bases, the J end by 0 bases, with 8 bases between. The CDR3 covers 14 residues. The CDR3, as DNA: TGTGCCAGCAGTTATAAGGGTGTGAACACTGAAGCTTTCTTT. Translating it yields CASSYKGVNTEAFF.

Only a few counts were recorded for this clonotype. J is TRBJ1-5 and V is TRBV20-1, with 7 bases identical to TRBD1. Germline CDR1 DFQATT, CDR2 SNEGSKA (reference sequence). V lost 4 bases, J lost 0 bases, and 9 bases stayed unmatched. The CDR3 is 16 amino acids. CDR3 loop: CSANNPGQSSNQPQHF. In DNA, the CDR3 is TGCAGTGCTAACAATCCGGGACAGAGTAGCAATCAGCCCCAGCATTTT.